Below are 27 T cell receptor beta chains sequenced from a single sample in a study of T cell responses to AZD1222 COVID-19 vaccine. Clones were read by immunoSEQ multiplex PCR, and TCRdb kept only the in-frame ones, dropping some. In the table there are approximately 200,000 clones, approximately 94% of which are singletons. Sequenced material: peripheral blood, taken 28 days after the second AZD1222 dose. The receptors shown here come from an adult who received the AZD1222 COVID-19 vaccine.

The chain carries TRBV7-9 and TRBJ2-5; 7 bases are shared with TRBD1. V was clipped by 5 bases and J by 5 bases; unmatched bases: 5. This CDR3 contains 13 residues. Germline assignment: CDR1 SEHNR and CDR2 FQNEAQ (reference sequence). CDR3 coding DNA: TGTGCCAGCAGCAGAGGGGGCGCGGAGACCCAGTACTTC. Amino acids: CASSRGGAETQYF.

The chain carries TRBV7-6 and TRBJ2-7; 8 nucleotides align to TRBD2. In germline, CDR1 is SGHVS, CDR2 FNYEAQ. V gave up 0 bases and J gave up 3 bases; unmatched junction bases: 4. CDR3 size: 15 residues. The CDR3 nucleotides are TGTGCCAGCAGCTTAGCTGGTAGCGGGGACTACGAGCAGTACTTC. Translated: CASSLAGSGDYEQYF.

The chain employs TRBV5-4 and TRBJ1-2; D uncertain. Trimming left V 4 bases short and J 2 bases short, with 9 bases between. Per germline, CDR1 SGHNT and CDR2 YYREEE (reference sequence). The CDR3 runs to 13 residues. CDR3 sequence (DNA): TGTGCCAGCAGCCTGCCGGAGAACTATGGCTACACCTTC. Translated, it gives CASSLPENYGYTF. Full variable domain (rest looked up from reference TRBV5-4 and TRBJ1-2): ETGVTQSPTHLIKTRGQQVTLRCSSQSGHNTVSWYQQALGQGPQFIFQYYREEENGRGNFPPRFSGLQFPNYSSELNVNALELDDSALYLCASSLPENYGYTFGSGTRLTVV.

The genes are TRBV4-2 and TRBJ1-3, with D hard to call. V was cut by 5 bases and J by 8 bases, with 13 bases left in between. Germline loops: CDR1 LGHNA, CDR2 YNFKEQ. CDR3 length: 13 amino acids. CDR3 sequence reads: CASSSPGGYTIYF. CDR3 in DNA: TGTGCCAGCAGCAGCCCCGGAGGATACACCATATATTTT.

The V and J genes are TRBV27 and TRBJ1-4; 9 bases are a match to TRBD1. This CDR3 comprises 16 residues. Germline loops: CDR1 MNHEY, CDR2 SMNVEV (reference sequence). J was trimmed by 5 bases and V by 2 bases; bases with no gene match: 6. The CDR3 loop reads CASSLLTGGGNEKLFF. The DNA for the CDR3 is TGTGCCAGCAGTTTACTGACAGGGGGTGGAAATGAAAAACTGTTTTTT.

The chain uses TRBV15 and TRBJ1-2, with D uncertain. From germline, CDR1 is LNHNV and CDR2 YYDKDF (reference sequence). The CDR3 loop spans 13 amino acids. V dropped 0 bases and J dropped 4 bases, with 6 bases sitting between them. The CDR3 sequence: CATSRDGVYGYTF. The CDR3 DNA reads TGTGCCACCAGCAGAGATGGGGTCTATGGCTACACCTTC.

The rearrangement uses TRBV7-9 and TRBJ2-5, with 10 bases lining up with TRBD2. CDR1 is SEHNR, CDR2 FQNEAQ, per germline (reference sequence). This CDR3 has 14 residues. The junction had 8 bases not matched to a gene; V was cut back by 8 bases and J by 5 bases. The CDR3: CASGPAGGPETQYF. CDR3 nucleotides: TGTGCCAGCGGCCCAGCGGGGGGGCCTGAGACCCAGTACTTC.

V and J are TRBV3-1 (or the pseudogene TRBV3-2) and TRBJ2-1, with D possibly being TRBD1 (6 bases). CDR1 is LGHDT and CDR2 is YNNKEL in the germline V gene (reference sequence). The CDR3 is made up of 15 amino acids. Deletions cut 1 base from V and 6 bases from J, with 13 bases between. CDR3 coding DNA: TGTGCCAGCAGCCAAGGGTACAGGGTGGTCAATGAGCAGTTCTTC. Residues: CASSQGYRVVNEQFF.

The V call is TRBV7-2, the J call TRBJ1-1, with unresolved D. The CDR3 covers 14 residues. Trimming took off 1 base at V and 3 bases at J, with 9 bases between the two ends. Germline lookup yields CDR1 SGHTA and CDR2 FQGNSA. CDR3 amino acids: CASSLEKGYTEAFF. DNA for the CDR3: TGTGCCAGCAGCTTAGAAAAGGGTTACACTGAAGCTTTCTTT.

The chain carries TRBV25-1 and TRBJ1-1, with a possible D match to TRBD1 (5 bases). This CDR3 comprises 13 residues. From germline, CDR1 is MGHDK and CDR2 SYGVNS. CDR3 in amino acids: CTTPSWGWTEAFF. Here the CDR3 DNA reads TGTACCACCCCTTCGTGGGGGTGGACTGAAGCTTTCTTT.

This rearrangement joins TRBV2 to TRBJ1-1, with D possibly being TRBD1 (5 bases). This CDR3 spans 13 amino acids. Trimming pared 4 bases from V and 0 bases from J, leaving 6 bases between. CDR1 and CDR2 (germline): SNHLY, FYNNEI. The CDR3 DNA sequence: TGTGCCAGCAGTGGACAGTTGAACACTGAAGCTTTCTTT. The encoded protein is CASSGQLNTEAFF.

The chain couples TRBV10-3 to TRBJ2-1; 11 bases line up with TRBD2. CDR3 length equals 14 residues. The germline V gene has CDR1 ENHRY and CDR2 SYGVKD. Germline trimming cut 10 bases from V and 2 bases from J; bases unmatched to any gene: 4. The CDR3 DNA follows: TGTGCCACTCTAGCGGGGGGCCCCTACAATGAGCAGTTCTTC. Translated: CATLAGGPYNEQFF.

This rearrangement joins TRBV7-8 to TRBJ1-5; D ambiguous. Germline CDR1 SGHVS, CDR2 FQNEAQ. The CDR3 runs to 13 residues. The V gene lost 1 base and the J gene lost 6 bases, with 7 bases spanning the gap. This chain's CDR3 is CASSLGLAQPQHF. For the CDR3, the DNA is TGTGCCAGCAGCTTAGGCTTGGCTCAGCCCCAGCATTTT.

This clone has just a few counts. The chain has TRBV5-1 and TRBJ1-1; tentatively, D is TRBD1 (5 bases). Trimming removed 4 bases at V and 4 bases at J, with 20 bases between. CDR3 length equals 16 residues. Germline assignment: CDR1 SGHRS and CDR2 YFSETQ. The CDR3 loop reads CASSRPKGGDGTEAFF. The DNA for the CDR3 is TGCGCCAGCAGCCGCCCCAAAGGAGGGGATGGCACTGAAGCTTTCTTT.

This clone came up once. J is TRBJ1-1 and V is TRBV9, with unresolved D. The CDR3 runs to 17 residues. Germline assignment: CDR1 SGDLS and CDR2 YYNGEE. Trimming cost V 3 bases and J 5 bases, with 23 bases left between them. The CDR3 nucleotides are TGTGCCAGCAGCGACGAACGACCGTGTAACTGGGTGACTGAAGCTTTCTTT. It encodes CASSDERPCNWVTEAFF. The whole variable domain, filled in from reference TRBV9 and TRBJ1-1, reads DSGVTQTPKHLITATGQRVTLRCSPRSGDLSVYWYQQSLDQGLQFLIQYYNGEERAKGNILERFSAQQFPDLHSELNLSSLELGDSALYFCASSDERPCNWVTEAFFGQGTRLTVV.

V is TRBV9 and J is TRBJ1-2; 8 bases agree with TRBD1. This CDR3 spans 13 amino acids. J gave up 8 bases and V 4 bases, and 7 bases lay outside the gene matches. From germline, CDR1 is SGDLS and CDR2 YYNGEE. CDR3 amino acids: CASSSGGVGGYTF. CDR3 bases: TGTGCCAGCAGCTCAGGGGGCGTCGGAGGCTACACCTTC.

The chain employs TRBV5-1 and TRBJ2-5; TRBD2 matches 14 bases. After removal of 4 bases from V and 3 bases from J, the junction contained 5 bases not matched to a gene. This CDR3 contains 16 residues. CDR1 is SGHRS, CDR2 YFSETQ, per germline. CDR3 in amino acids: CASSPGLAGVKETQYF. The DNA for the CDR3 is TGCGCCAGCAGCCCGGGACTAGCGGGGGTGAAAGAGACCCAGTACTTC.

The chain carries TRBV28 and TRBJ1-1; D gene uncertain. The length of the CDR3 is 14 residues. V was trimmed by 3 bases and J by 0 bases, leaving 8 bases between them. Germline CDR1 MDHEN, CDR2 SYDVKM. The CDR3 DNA follows: TGTGCCAGCAGTTTCGCTCCCTTGAACACTGAAGCTTTCTTT. Translation: CASSFAPLNTEAFF.

The chain is built from TRBV5-6 and TRBJ2-7; D tentatively fits TRBD1 or TRBD2 (5 bases each). The germline V gene encodes CDR1 SGHDT and CDR2 YYEEEE. Deletions cut 4 bases from V and 1 base from J, with 15 bases between. The CDR3 length is 15 residues. The CDR3 coding sequence is TGTGCCAGCAGCCCCCGGGACGGTAAATCCTACGAGCAGTACTTC. This encodes CASSPRDGKSYEQYF.

J is TRBJ2-7 and V is TRBV5-1, with TRBD2 identical over 7 bases. Unmatched junction bases numbered 15, after V lost 3 bases and J lost 12 bases. The CDR3 is 14 residues long. The germline CDR1 and CDR2 sequences are SGHRS and YFSETQ. The DNA for the CDR3 is TGCGCCAGCAGCTACCTAGCGGACGGAGGCCTCCCGTACTTC. It translates to CASSYLADGGLPYF.

V usage is TRBV18 and J usage is TRBJ1-4; D gene uncertain. Germline lookup yields CDR1 KGHSH and CDR2 LQKENI. Trimming took 2 bases from V and 6 from J, leaving 10 bases between them. The CDR3 spans 14 residues. This CDR3 reads CASSPFEVDEKLFF. In DNA form, the CDR3 reads TGTGCCAGCTCACCATTCGAGGTCGATGAAAAACTGTTTTTT.

This clone appeared a few times. The V gene is TRBV24-1, the J gene TRBJ1-1; TRBD1 matches at 8 bases. The CDR3 sequence is 15 residues long. J was trimmed by 4 bases and V by 5 bases; bases with no gene match: 8. CDR1 and CDR2 from the germline V gene are KGHDR and SFDVKD. CDR3 region: CATSGGQGASTEAFF. The CDR3 DNA reads as TGTGCCACCAGTGGGGGGCAGGGGGCGAGCACTGAAGCTTTCTTT.

This sequence joins TRBV11-2 and TRBJ2-1; D unresolved. Trimming removed 0 bases at V and 7 bases at J, with 13 bases between. The CDR3 contains 15 residues. Per germline, CDR1 SGHAT and CDR2 FQNNGV. CDR3 protein: CASSLDYRSPNEQFF. As DNA, the CDR3 is TGTGCCAGCAGCTTAGATTACAGATCGCCGAATGAGCAGTTCTTC.

The V call is TRBV5-1, the J call TRBJ2-3, with 7 bases aligning to TRBD2. After removal of 8 bases from V and 4 bases from J, the junction contained 7 bases not matched to a gene. Germline CDR1 reads SGHRS; CDR2 reads YFSETQ. The CDR3 length is 13 residues. CDR3 bases: TGCGCCAGTTCCTCGACTAGCCCAGATACGCAGTATTTT. Its translation: CASSSTSPDTQYF.

In its sample, this clone was seen once. This chain connects TRBV7-7 to TRBJ2-5; 7 bases match TRBD1. CDR3 length equals 16 residues. J gave up 5 bases and V 6 bases, and 15 bases lay outside the gene matches. Germline lookup yields CDR1 SSHAT and CDR2 FNYEAQ (reference sequence). The CDR3 sequence is CASSLHDRVLTETQYF. The CDR3 DNA sequence: TGTGCCAGCAGTCTACATGACAGGGTTCTTACCGAGACCCAGTACTTC. The full variable domain, with the rest looked up from reference TRBV7-7 and TRBJ2-5, is GAGVSQSPRYKVTKRGQDVTLRCDPISSHATLYWYQQALGQGPEFLTYFNYEAQPDKSGLPSDRFSAERPEGSISTLTIQRTEQRDSAMYRCASSLHDRVLTETQYFGPGTRLLVL.

This clone has only a few counts. The chain has TRBV5-4 and TRBJ1-1; D gene ambiguous. V dropped 0 bases and J dropped 1 base, with 7 bases sitting between them. The CDR3 has 14 residues. Germline V lookup: CDR1 SGHNT, CDR2 YYREEE (reference sequence). This CDR3 is CASSLARANTEAFF. CDR3 in DNA: TGTGCCAGCAGCTTGGCCCGGGCGAACACTGAAGCTTTCTTT.

The chain couples TRBV6-5 to TRBJ1-1; no firm D call. The CDR3 covers 14 residues. Between the trimmed V and J ends, which lost 4 bases and 5 bases, there was a span of 14 bases. Germline lookup yields CDR1 MNHEY and CDR2 SVGAGI. The CDR3 DNA reads as TGTGCCAGCAGTTGGGAGGGTATGGGGACTGAAGCTTTCTTT. Translated, it gives CASSWEGMGTEAFF.